What follows are 15 T cell receptor beta chains derived from one specimen sequenced in a study of molecular identifiers for immune sequencing clone quantification. TCRdb re-called the PCR reads through MiXCR, storing one row per CDR3 protein. The sample consists of some 580,000 distinct CDR3 sequences, about 25% of them appearing once. Sequenced sample: naive CD8+ T cells from blood, with Jurkat cell RNA spiked in. Subset meaning: FACS-sorted CD8+CD4-CCR7+CD45RA+ naive T cells. Receptor source: a human donor in good health. Some libraries in this study had Jurkat cell RNA spiked in.

The CDR3 coding sequence is TGTGCCAGCAGCTTAATAGGAACCACCGGGGAGCTGTTTTTT. Its translation: CASSLIGTTGELFF. The chain joins TRBV7-3 to TRBJ2-2; the D is unclear. The germline V gene encodes CDR1 SGHTA and CDR2 FQGTGA. The CDR3 loop spans 14 amino acids. V lost 1 base, J lost 4 bases, and 7 bases lay in between.

Note on this clonotype: A much larger clone lies one base from this, so it may be a read error. The gene calls are TRBV7-9 and TRBJ2-3, with D perhaps TRBD2 (6 bases). In germline, CDR1 is SEHNR, CDR2 FQNEAQ (reference sequence). The CDR3 runs to 13 residues. The CDR3 reads CASREGITNTQYF. CDR3 bases: TGTGCCAGCAGGGAGGGGATCACAAATACGCAGTATTTT. Combining the CDR3 with reference TRBV7-9 and TRBJ2-3 gives the whole variable domain DTGVSQNPRHKITKRGQNVTFRCDPISEHNRLYWYRQTLGQGPEFLTYFQNEAQLEKSRLLSDRFSAERPKGSFSTLEIQRTEQGDSAMYLCASREGITNTQYFGPGTRLTVL.

The chain carries TRBV6-4 and TRBJ2-2; no clear D gene. The CDR3 spans 14 residues. V lost 0 bases and J lost 3, with 5 bases in between. Germline V lookup: CDR1 MRHNA, CDR2 SNTAGT. The chain's CDR3 is CASSDSLHTGELFF. The CDR3 nucleotides are TGTGCCAGCAGTGACTCCCTCCACACCGGGGAGCTGTTTTTT.

V gene TRBV13 combines with J gene TRBJ1-2, with 11 nucleotides matching TRBD1. This CDR3 comprises 15 residues. The germline gives CDR1 PRHDT, CDR2 FYEKMQ (reference sequence). The ends lost 1 base at V and 6 bases at J; junction bases unmatched: 4. DNA of the CDR3: TGTGCCAGCAGCTTAGAGGGACAGGGGGTTCATGGCTACACCTTC. Translation gives CASSLEGQGVHGYTF. The complete variable domain, with remaining parts taken from reference TRBV13 and TRBJ1-2, reads AAGVIQSPRHLIKEKRETATLKCYPIPRHDTVYWYQQGPGQDPQFLISFYEKMQSDKGSIPDRFSAQQFSDYHSELNMSSLELGDSALYFCASSLEGQGVHGYTFGSGTRLTVV.

This clonotype came up many times. The rearrangement joins TRBV29-1 to TRBJ1-2, with 7 bases identical to TRBD1. This CDR3 contains 14 residues. The germline V gene encodes CDR1 SQVTM and CDR2 ANQGSEA. J was trimmed by 5 bases and V by 0 bases; bases with no gene match: 6. For the CDR3, the DNA is TGCAGCGTTGAAGACGGACAGGTTTTGTATGGCTACACCTTC. Amino acid sequence: CSVEDGQVLYGYTF.

As concerns this clonotype: One junction end disagrees with the germline gene, perhaps due to a read error. The chain couples TRBV14 to TRBJ2-5; D uncertain. CDR1 and CDR2 from the germline V gene are SGHDN and FVKESK. CDR3 length equals 14 residues. Here the CDR3 reads CAGSQDLNFETQYF. The CDR3 bases are TGTGCCGGCAGCCAAGATCTAAACTTCGAGACCCAGTACTTC.

With regard to this clonotype: Since a much larger clone is just one base distant, this may be a read error. V usage is TRBV28 and J usage is TRBJ1-1; tentative D call: TRBD1 (5 bases). Germline V lookup: CDR1 MDHEN, CDR2 SYDVKM. The CDR3 sequence is 18 residues long. The DNA of the CDR3 is TGTGCCGGCAGCCTCCCCCCACCCAGGTCCGGGGGTAACACTGAAGCTTTCTTT. Residues: CAGSLPPPRSGGNTEAFF.

This clonotype occurred once. The J gene is TRBJ2-5, the V gene TRBV6-6, with TRBD2 matching 10 bases. This CDR3 comprises 15 residues. The V and J ends lost 6 bases and 5 bases, in that order; junction bases with no gene match: 9. Per the germline V gene, CDR1 is MNHNY and CDR2 is SVGAGI (reference sequence). The CDR3, as DNA: TGTGCCAGCAGCGACAGCCCGGGACTAGCGGAGACCCAGTACTTC. Its translation is CASSDSPGLAETQYF.

The chain links TRBV6-2 or TRBV6-3 to TRBJ2-7; maybe TRBD1 (5 bases). Germline lookup yields CDR1 MNHEY and CDR2 SVGEGT. The CDR3 has 13 residues. The germline V and J ends were trimmed by 7 bases and 5 bases, with 15 bases remaining between them. CDR3 residues: CASTDSQVHEQYF. The CDR3, as DNA: TGTGCCAGCACTGACAGCCAGGTCCACGAGCAGTACTTC.

Concerning this clonotype itself: The CDR3 ends on some other residue instead of the conserved phenylalanine or tryptophan, so this is likely a read error. This chain connects TRBV27 to TRBJ2-7; TRBD2 matches at 8 bases. V shed 3 bases, J shed 2 bases, and the junction held 0 bases outside the gene matches. Germline lookup yields CDR1 MNHEY and CDR2 SMNVEV (reference sequence). There are 13 residues in the CDR3. The CDR3 here is CASSLGLAYEQYL. CDR3 coding DNA: TGTGCCAGCAGTTTGGGACTAGCCTACGAGCAGTACCTC.

This clonotype was picked up many times. The chain employs TRBV4-3 and TRBJ2-3, with D unclear. Looked up from germline, CDR1 is LGHNA and CDR2 is YSLEER. V dropped 0 bases and J dropped 4 bases, with 11 bases sitting between them. CDR3 length: 15 amino acids. The CDR3 coding sequence is TGCGCCAGCAGCCAAGATACTGCTGGGCCAGATACGCAGTATTTT. It translates to CASSQDTAGPDTQYF.

The gene calls are TRBV11-2 and TRBJ2-7, with D possibly matching TRBD2 (7 bases). V was trimmed by 3 bases and J by 4 bases, leaving 16 bases between them. CDR1 and CDR2 (germline): SGHAT, FQNNGV. The CDR3 is 15 residues long. CDR3 in DNA: TGTGCCAGCAGCTTTGAGGCGGGGGCCCCATACGAGCAGTACTTC. It specifies CASSFEAGAPYEQYF.

This chain joins TRBV6-1 and TRBJ2-2; D is unclear. The germline CDR1 and CDR2 sequences are MNHNS and SASEGT. V shed 7 bases and J shed 4 bases, with 19 bases lying between them. The CDR3 length is 16 residues. The CDR3 is CASKGARPLLTGELFF. CDR3 DNA: TGTGCCAGCAAGGGTGCCAGGCCGCTACTCACCGGGGAGCTGTTTTTT.

This clonotype was picked up a small number of times. J is TRBJ2-3 and V is TRBV9; D call uncertain. CDR3 size: 14 residues. Trimming stripped 3 bases from V and 5 bases from J, with 13 bases between. Germline V gene lookup returns CDR1 SGDLS and CDR2 YYNGEE. This CDR3 reads CASSALGLGDTQYF. CDR3 bases: TGTGCCAGCAGCGCCCTGGGCCTAGGAGATACGCAGTATTTT. The variable domain in full, completed from reference TRBV9 and TRBJ2-3, reads DSGVTQTPKHLITATGQRVTLRCSPRSGDLSVYWYQQSLDQGLQFLIQYYNGEERAKGNILERFSAQQFPDLHSELNLSSLELGDSALYFCASSALGLGDTQYFGPGTRLTVL.

There are a few counts of this clonotype. One base separates it from a far larger clone, so it is likely a read error. The CDR3 loop is CASCPGTVYEQYF. CDR3 nucleotides: TGTGCCAGCTGCCCCGGGACTGTTTACGAGCAGTACTTC. The V call is TRBV7-9, the J call TRBJ2-7, with a weak D call TRBD2 (6 bases). Deletions cut 8 bases from V and 4 bases from J, with 15 bases between. The CDR3 spans 13 residues. The germline CDR1 and CDR2 sequences are SEHNR and FQNEAQ (reference sequence).